This TCR beta chain is from a study of cytomegalovirus exposure and HLA in healthy donors. The PCR ran on 60 Vbeta and 13 Jbeta primers. Original processing notes: Later work found 65 million to 100 million unique TCR beta chains, with some 11 million shared. The protocol was immunoSEQ multiplex PCR, while the TCRdb copy is restricted to in-frame clones and leaves out a portion. Clonal size and the V and J genes are those of that table, whereas D and trimming came from the DNA. This listing includes around 45,000 clones. V gave up 0 bases and J gave up 2 bases, with 12 bases separating them. The CDR3 contains 15 residues. Germline V lookup: CDR1 SGHRS, CDR2 YFSETQ.

This receptor was obtained from a woman aged 25 to 39 in good health and CMV-seronegative. Input material: PBMCs. The gene calls are TRBV5-1 and TRBJ2-7, with D perhaps matching TRBD1 (6 bases). CDR3 DNA sequence: TGCGCCAGCAGCTTGGCCAGGGGAGTCACCTACGAGCAGTACTTC. Protein: CASSLARGVTYEQYF.